This T cell receptor beta chain emerged from a study of T cell responses to AZD1222 COVID-19 vaccine. This CDR3 spans 14 amino acids. The V and J ends lost 1 base and 1 base respectively, with 7 bases between them. Germline assignment: CDR1 LGHNA and CDR2 YSLEER. The assay was immunoSEQ multiplex PCR, and TCRdb's table has in-frame clones only and misses some. The sample carries more than 110,000 clones, 80% to 90% recorded once. The TCR originated in an adult in good health. The chain uses TRBV4-3 and TRBJ1-1; D remains ambiguous. This material consisted of peripheral blood, taken on day 0 of AZD1222 vaccination. This CDR3 is CASSQVDGNTEAFF. The CDR3 nucleotides read TGCGCCAGCAGCCAAGTGGACGGGAACACTGAAGCTTTCTTT.